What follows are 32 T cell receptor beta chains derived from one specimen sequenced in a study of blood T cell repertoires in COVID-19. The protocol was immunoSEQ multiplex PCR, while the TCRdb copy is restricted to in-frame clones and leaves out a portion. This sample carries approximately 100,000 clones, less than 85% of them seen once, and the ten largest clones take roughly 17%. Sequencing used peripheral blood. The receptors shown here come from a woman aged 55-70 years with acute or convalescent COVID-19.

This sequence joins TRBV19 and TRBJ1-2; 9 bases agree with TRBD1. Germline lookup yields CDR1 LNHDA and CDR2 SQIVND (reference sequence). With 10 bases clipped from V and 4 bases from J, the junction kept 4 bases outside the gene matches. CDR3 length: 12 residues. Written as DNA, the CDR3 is TGTGCCATTACGGACAGGGGCTATGGCTACACCTTC. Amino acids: CAITDRGYGYTF.

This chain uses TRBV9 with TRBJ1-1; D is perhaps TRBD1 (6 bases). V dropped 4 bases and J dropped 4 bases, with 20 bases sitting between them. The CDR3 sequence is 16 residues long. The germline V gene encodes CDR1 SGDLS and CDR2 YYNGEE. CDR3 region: CASSPGQGPSGTEAFF. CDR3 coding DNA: TGTGCCAGCAGCCCCGGGCAGGGGCCCTCTGGCACTGAAGCTTTCTTT.

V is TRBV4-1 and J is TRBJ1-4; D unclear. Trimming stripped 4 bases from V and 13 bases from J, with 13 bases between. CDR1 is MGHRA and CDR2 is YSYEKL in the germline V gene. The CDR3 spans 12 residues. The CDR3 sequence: CASSRRDGRLFF. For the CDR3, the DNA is TGCGCCAGCAGCCGGCGGGATGGGCGACTGTTTTTT.

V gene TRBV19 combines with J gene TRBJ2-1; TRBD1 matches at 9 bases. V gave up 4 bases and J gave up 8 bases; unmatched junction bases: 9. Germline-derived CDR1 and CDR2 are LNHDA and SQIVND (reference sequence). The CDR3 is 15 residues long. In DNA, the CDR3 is TGTGCCAGTAGTAACGGACAGGGGAAGGTCGATGAGCAGTTCTTC. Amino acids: CASSNGQGKVDEQFF.

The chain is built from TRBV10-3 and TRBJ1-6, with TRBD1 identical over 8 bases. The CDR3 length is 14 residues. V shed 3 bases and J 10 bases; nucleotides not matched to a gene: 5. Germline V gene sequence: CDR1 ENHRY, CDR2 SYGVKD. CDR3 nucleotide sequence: TGTGCCATCAGTGAAACGACAGGGGAGTCACCCCTCCACTTT. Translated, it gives CAISETTGESPLHF.

Written as DNA, the CDR3 is TGCGCCAGCAGCATAACGGGGGATTACGAGCAGTACTTC. The encoded protein is CASSITGDYEQYF. The chain recombines TRBV5-1 with TRBJ2-7; a possible D gene is TRBD2 (6 bases). The CDR3 has 13 amino acids. The V and J ends lost 4 bases and 4 bases respectively, with 12 bases between them. Germline lookup yields CDR1 SGHRS and CDR2 YFSETQ. Full variable domain (rest looked up from reference TRBV5-1 and TRBJ2-7): KAGVTQTPRYLIKTRGQQVTLSCSPISGHRSVSWYQQTPGQGLQFLFEYFSETQRNKGNFPGRFSGRQFSNSRSEMNVSTLELGDSALYLCASSITGDYEQYFGPGTRLTVT.

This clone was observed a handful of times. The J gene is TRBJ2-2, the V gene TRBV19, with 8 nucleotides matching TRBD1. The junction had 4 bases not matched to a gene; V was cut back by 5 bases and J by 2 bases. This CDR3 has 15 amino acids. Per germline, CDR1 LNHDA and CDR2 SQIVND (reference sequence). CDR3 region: CASSDRGGNTGELFF. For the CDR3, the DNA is TGTGCCAGTAGTGACAGGGGCGGTAACACCGGGGAGCTGTTTTTT.

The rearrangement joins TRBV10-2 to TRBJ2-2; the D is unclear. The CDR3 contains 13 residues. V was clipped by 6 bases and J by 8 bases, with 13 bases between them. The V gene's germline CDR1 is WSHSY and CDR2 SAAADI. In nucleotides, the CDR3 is TGCGCCAGCAGCCTCCCGGGTAGGGGGGAGCTGTTTTTT. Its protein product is CASSLPGRGELFF.

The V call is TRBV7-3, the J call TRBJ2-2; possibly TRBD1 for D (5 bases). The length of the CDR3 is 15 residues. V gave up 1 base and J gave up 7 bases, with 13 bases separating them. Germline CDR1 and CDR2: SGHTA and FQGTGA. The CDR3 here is CASSLSLGASGELFF. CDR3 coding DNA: TGTGCCAGCAGCTTAAGTTTAGGGGCCAGCGGGGAGCTGTTTTTT.

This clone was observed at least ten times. CDR3 region: CASSFTEYGYTF. The CDR3 DNA reads as TGTGCCAGCAGTTTCACAGAATATGGCTACACCTTC. The rearrangement uses TRBV28 and TRBJ1-2, with no clear D. Germline V CDR1 and CDR2: MDHEN, SYDVKM. The ends were cut back, 3 bases at V and 5 bases at J, with 7 bases in the middle. The CDR3 runs 12 residues.

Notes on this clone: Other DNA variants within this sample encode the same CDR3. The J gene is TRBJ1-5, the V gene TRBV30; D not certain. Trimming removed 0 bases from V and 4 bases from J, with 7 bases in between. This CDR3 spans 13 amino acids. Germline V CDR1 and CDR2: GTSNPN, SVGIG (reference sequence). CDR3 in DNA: TGTGCCTGGAGTGTACGGGAAAATCAGCCCCAGCATTTT. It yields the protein CAWSVRENQPQHF.

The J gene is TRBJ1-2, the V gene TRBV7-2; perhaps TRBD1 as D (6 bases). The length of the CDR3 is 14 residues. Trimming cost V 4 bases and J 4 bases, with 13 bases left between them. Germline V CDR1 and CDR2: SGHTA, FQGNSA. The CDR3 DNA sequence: TGTGCCAGCAGCTCCAAACAGGGAATCTATGGCTACACCTTC. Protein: CASSSKQGIYGYTF.

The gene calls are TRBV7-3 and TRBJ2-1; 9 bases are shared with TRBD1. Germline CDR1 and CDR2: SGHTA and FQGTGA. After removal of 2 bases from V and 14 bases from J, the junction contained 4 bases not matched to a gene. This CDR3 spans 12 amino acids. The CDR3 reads CASSLFGQGKFF. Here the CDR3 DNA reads TGTGCCAGCAGCTTATTTGGACAGGGGAAGTTCTTC.

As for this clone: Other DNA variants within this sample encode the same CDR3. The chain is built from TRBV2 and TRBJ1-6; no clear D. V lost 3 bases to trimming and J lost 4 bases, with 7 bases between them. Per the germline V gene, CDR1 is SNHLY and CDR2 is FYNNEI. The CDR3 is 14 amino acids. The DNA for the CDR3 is TGTGCCAGCAGTGAGGCCAGATATAATTCACCCCTCCACTTT. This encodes CASSEARYNSPLHF.

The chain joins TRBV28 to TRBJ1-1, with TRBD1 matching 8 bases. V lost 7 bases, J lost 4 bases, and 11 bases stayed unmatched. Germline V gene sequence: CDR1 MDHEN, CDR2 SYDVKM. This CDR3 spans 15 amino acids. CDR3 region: CASTEPGGASTEAFF. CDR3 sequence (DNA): TGTGCCAGCACCGAACCAGGGGGCGCAAGCACTGAAGCTTTCTTT.

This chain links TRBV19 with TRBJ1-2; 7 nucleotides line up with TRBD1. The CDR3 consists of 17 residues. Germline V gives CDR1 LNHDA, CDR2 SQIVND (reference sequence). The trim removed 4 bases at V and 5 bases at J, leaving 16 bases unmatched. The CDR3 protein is CASSTYSHQDREYGYTF. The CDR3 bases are TGTGCCAGTAGTACCTACTCCCATCAAGACAGGGAATATGGCTACACCTTC.

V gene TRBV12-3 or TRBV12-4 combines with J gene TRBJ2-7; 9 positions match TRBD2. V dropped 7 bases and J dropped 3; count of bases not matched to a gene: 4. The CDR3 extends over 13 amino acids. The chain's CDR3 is CASTSSGVYEQYF. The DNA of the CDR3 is TGTGCCAGCACCTCTAGCGGGGTCTACGAGCAGTACTTC.

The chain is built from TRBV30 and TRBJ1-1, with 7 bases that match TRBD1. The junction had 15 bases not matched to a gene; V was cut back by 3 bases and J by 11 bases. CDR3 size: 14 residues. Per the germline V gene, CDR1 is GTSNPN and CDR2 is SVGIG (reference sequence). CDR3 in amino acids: CAWSPQTGRTGAFF. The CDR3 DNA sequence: TGTGCCTGGAGCCCCCAGACAGGGCGGACTGGGGCTTTCTTT. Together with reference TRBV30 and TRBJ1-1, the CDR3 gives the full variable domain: SQTIHQWPATLVQPVGSPLSLECTVEGTSNPNLYWYRQAAGRGLQLLFYSVGIGQISSEVPQNLSASRPQDRQFILSSKKLLLSDSGFYLCAWSPQTGRTGAFFGQGTRLTVV.

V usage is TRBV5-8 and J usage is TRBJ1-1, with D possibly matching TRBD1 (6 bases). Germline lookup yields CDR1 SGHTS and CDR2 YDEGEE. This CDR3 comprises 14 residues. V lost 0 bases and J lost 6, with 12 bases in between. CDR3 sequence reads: CASSLVRGLPEAFF. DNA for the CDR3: TGTGCCAGCAGCTTGGTTAGGGGGTTGCCTGAAGCTTTCTTT.

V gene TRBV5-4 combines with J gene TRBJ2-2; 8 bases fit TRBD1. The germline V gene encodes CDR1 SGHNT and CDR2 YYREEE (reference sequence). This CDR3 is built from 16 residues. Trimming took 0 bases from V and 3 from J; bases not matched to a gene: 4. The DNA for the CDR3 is TGTGCCAGCAGCTTGGGGGTGACAGGGGACACCGGGGAGCTGTTTTTT. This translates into CASSLGVTGDTGELFF.

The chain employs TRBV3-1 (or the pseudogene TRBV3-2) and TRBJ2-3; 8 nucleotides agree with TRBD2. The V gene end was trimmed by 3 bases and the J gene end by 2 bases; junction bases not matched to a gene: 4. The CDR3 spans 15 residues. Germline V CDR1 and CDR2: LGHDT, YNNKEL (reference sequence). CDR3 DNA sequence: TGTGCCAGCAGCCATCGTAGCGGGACCACAGATACGCAGTATTTT. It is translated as CASSHRSGTTDTQYF.

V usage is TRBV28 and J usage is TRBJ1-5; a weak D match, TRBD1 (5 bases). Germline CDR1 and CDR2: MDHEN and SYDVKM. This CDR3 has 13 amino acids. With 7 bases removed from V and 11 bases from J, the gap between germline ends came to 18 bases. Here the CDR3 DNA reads TGTGCCAGCACCAGGCAGGGTATCAGTACCCAGCATTTT. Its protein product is CASTRQGISTQHF.

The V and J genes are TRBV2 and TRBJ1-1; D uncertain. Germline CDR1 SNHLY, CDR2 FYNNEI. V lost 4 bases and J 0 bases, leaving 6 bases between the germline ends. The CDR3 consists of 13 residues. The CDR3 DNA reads TGTGCCAGCAGTGGACTGCTGAACACTGAAGCTTTCTTT. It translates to CASSGLLNTEAFF.

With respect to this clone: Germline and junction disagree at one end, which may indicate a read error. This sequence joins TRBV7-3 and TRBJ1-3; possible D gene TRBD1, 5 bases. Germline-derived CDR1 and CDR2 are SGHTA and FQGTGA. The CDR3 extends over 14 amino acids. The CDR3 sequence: CASSLSGAGNTMYF. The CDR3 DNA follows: TGTGCCAGCAGCTTAAGTGGGGCTGGAAACACCATGTATTTT.

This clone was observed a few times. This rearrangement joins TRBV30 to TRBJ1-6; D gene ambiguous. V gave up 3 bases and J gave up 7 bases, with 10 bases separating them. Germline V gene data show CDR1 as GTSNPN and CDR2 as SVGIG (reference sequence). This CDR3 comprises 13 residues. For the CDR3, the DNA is TGTGCCTGGAGCCCCGAGATGAATTCACCCCTCCACTTT. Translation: CAWSPEMNSPLHF.

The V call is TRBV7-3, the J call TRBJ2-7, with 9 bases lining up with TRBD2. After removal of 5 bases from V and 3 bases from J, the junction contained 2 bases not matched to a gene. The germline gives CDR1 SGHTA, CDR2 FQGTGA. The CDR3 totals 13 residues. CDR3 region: CASSPSGDYEQYF. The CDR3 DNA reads TGTGCCAGCAGCCCTAGCGGGGACTACGAGCAGTACTTC.

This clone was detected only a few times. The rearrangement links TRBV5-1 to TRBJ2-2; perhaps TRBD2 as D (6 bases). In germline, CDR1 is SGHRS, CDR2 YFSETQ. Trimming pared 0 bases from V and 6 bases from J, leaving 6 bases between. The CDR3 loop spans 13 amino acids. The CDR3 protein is CASSLGLAGELFF. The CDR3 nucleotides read TGCGCCAGCAGCTTGGGACTAGCCGGGGAGCTGTTTTTT.

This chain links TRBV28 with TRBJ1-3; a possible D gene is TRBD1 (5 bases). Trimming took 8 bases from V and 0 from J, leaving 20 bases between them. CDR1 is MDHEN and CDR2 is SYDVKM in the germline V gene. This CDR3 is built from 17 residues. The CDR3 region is CASRQQLGGSSGNTIYF. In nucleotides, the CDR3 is TGTGCCAGCCGACAACAACTGGGGGGTAGCTCTGGAAACACCATATATTTT.

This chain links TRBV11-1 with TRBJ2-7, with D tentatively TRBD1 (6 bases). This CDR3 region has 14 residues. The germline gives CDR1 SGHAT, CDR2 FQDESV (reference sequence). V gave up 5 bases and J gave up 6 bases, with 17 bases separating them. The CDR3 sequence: CASSQIQGIGEQYF. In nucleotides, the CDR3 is TGTGCCAGCAGCCAGATTCAGGGGATTGGCGAGCAGTACTTC.

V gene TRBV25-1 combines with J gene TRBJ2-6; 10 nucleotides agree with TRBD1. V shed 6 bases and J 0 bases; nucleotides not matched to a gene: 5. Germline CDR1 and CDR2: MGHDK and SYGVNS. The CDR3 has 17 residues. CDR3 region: CASRGDRGSSGANVLTF. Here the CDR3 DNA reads TGTGCCAGCAGGGGGGACAGGGGCTCCTCTGGGGCCAACGTCCTGACTTTC.

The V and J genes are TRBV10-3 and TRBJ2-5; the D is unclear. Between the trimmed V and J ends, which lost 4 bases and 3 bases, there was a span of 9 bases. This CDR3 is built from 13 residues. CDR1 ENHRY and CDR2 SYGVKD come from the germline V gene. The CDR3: CAISVAIEETQYF. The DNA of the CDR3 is TGTGCCATCAGTGTAGCAATTGAAGAGACCCAGTACTTC.

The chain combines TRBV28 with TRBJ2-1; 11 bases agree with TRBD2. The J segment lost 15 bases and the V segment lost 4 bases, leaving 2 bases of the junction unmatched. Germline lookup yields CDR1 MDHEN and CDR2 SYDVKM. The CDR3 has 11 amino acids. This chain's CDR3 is CASSYLAGGFF. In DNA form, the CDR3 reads TGTGCCAGCAGTTACCTAGCGGGGGGGTTCTTC.